The clone carrying this T cell receptor beta chain has only one observation. The V gene lost 8 bases and the J gene lost 5 bases, with 7 bases spanning the gap. Germline CDR1 is MNHNY and CDR2 is SVGAGI (reference sequence). This CDR3 has 10 amino acids. Naive-designated CD8 cells lacked CD45RO, were positively enriched for CCR7, and omitted terminally differentiated effector memory CD45RA+ cells. Donors comprised healthy HIV-negative adults lacking recent acute infections or vaccinations. These data belong to a study of shared clonotypes between healthy human individuals. Every immunoSEQ plate was one replicate of a subset's evenly spread DNA. The table came from immunoSEQ multiplex PCR; TCRdb's copy has only in-frame clones and leaves some out. The sample yields a few hundred thousand clones, roughly 96% seen once.

The sample consisted of naive CD8+ T cells sorted from blood. The sequence was obtained from a woman aged 25 to 39 in good health. The rearrangement links TRBV6-6 to TRBJ2-7, with unresolved D. The CDR3 region is CASGHNEQYF. The DNA for the CDR3 is TGTGCCAGCGGCCATAACGAGCAGTACTTC.